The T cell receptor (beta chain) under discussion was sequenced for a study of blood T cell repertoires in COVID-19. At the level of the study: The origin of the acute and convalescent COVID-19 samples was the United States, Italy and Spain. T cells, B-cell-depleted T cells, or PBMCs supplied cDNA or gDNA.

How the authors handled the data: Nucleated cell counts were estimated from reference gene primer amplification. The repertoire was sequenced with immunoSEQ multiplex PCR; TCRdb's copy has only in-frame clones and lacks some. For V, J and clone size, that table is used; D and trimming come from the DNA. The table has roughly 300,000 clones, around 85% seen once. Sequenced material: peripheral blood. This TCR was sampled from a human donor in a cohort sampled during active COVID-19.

CDR3 nucleotide sequence: TGTGCCAGCGCACAGGGGTCCTACAATGAGCAGTTCTTC. This encodes CASAQGSYNEQFF. J is TRBJ2-1 and V is TRBV18, with 7 nucleotides matching TRBD1. CDR3 length equals 13 residues. V dropped 8 bases and J dropped 1; count of bases not matched to a gene: 2. Per germline, CDR1 KGHSH and CDR2 LQKENI.